A single sample is the source of the 20 T cell receptor beta chains below, sequenced in a study of T cell repertoires in cytomegalovirus infection. These TCRs are of unknown antigen specificity. TCRdb reprocessed the reads with MiXCR, giving one entry per CDR3 protein. The sample includes roughly 280,000 distinct CDR3 sequences, 22% of them seen just once. The sequencing here drew on cultured PBMCs, taken from culture after CMV antigen stimulation. The receptor source for this set is a human donor in good health (CMV status not recorded). Some clones in this sample may be carry-over from other donors' samples.

This clonotype was counted many times. The chain carries TRBV7-2 and TRBJ1-1, with D maybe TRBD1 (6 bases). The CDR3 length is 14 residues. CDR1 and CDR2 (germline): SGHTA, FQGNSA. The V and J ends lost 2 bases and 4 bases respectively, with 11 bases between them. This CDR3 reads CASSLYQGSTEAFF. Written as DNA, the CDR3 is TGTGCCAGCAGCTTATATCAGGGGAGCACTGAAGCTTTCTTT.

This clonotype has just a few counts. This sequence joins TRBV28 and TRBJ1-1; D call uncertain. The germline CDR1 and CDR2 sequences are MDHEN and SYDVKM. Trimming cost V 5 bases and J 0 bases, with 13 bases left between them. The CDR3 is made up of 15 amino acids. DNA for the CDR3: TGTGCCAGCAGTCCTCCCCCACGCCTGAACACTGAAGCTTTCTTT. Its translation is CASSPPPRLNTEAFF. Drawing the rest from reference TRBV28 and TRBJ1-1, the complete variable domain is DVKVTQSSRYLVKRTGEKVFLECVQDMDHENMFWYRQDPGLGLRLIYFSYDVKMKEKGDIPEGYSVSREKKERFSLILESASTNQTSMYLCASSPPPRLNTEAFFGQGTRLTVV.

The CDR3: CASSLSGQAPNEQFF. The CDR3 DNA reads as TGTGCCAGCAGCTTATCGGGGCAAGCGCCTAATGAGCAGTTCTTC. The V and J genes are TRBV7-9 and TRBJ2-1; tentatively, D is TRBD1 or TRBD2 (5 bases each). The CDR3 contains 15 residues. The germline CDR1 and CDR2 sequences are SEHNR and FQNEAQ (reference sequence). V was trimmed by 2 bases and J by 7 bases, leaving 15 bases between them.

In this sample, this clonotype turned up a few times. The V and J genes are TRBV7-2 and TRBJ2-1; weak D call: TRBD2 (6 bases). CDR1 SGHTA and CDR2 FQGNSA come from the germline V gene. The length of the CDR3 is 13 residues. V lost 7 bases, J lost 4 bases, and 11 bases lay in between. The CDR3 sequence is CASNLRGYNEQFF. CDR3 nucleotide sequence: TGTGCCAGCAACCTCCGGGGGTACAATGAGCAGTTCTTC. The full variable domain, completed using reference TRBV7-2 and TRBJ2-1, is GAGVSQSPSNKVTEKGKDVELRCDPISGHTALYWYRQSLGQGLEFLIYFQGNSAPDKSGLPSDRFSAERTGGSVSTLTIQRTQQEDSAVYLCASNLRGYNEQFFGPGTRLTVL.

In this sample, this clonotype turned up once. The genes are TRBV27 and TRBJ1-2; D is perhaps TRBD1 (5 bases). The CDR3 contains 14 residues. Germline CDR1 and CDR2: MNHEY and SMNVEV (reference sequence). The V and J ends lost 0 bases and 5 bases respectively, with 10 bases between them. This chain's CDR3 is CASSLSPGGYGYTF. The CDR3 DNA sequence: TGTGCCAGCAGTTTATCACCCGGGGGATATGGCTACACCTTC.

The table lists this clonotype with a few counts. The V call is TRBV12-3 or TRBV12-4, the J call TRBJ1-3; D not certain. Deletions cut 3 bases from V and 3 bases from J, with 6 bases between. The CDR3 is made up of 13 amino acids. The CDR3, as DNA: TGTGCCAGCAGTTTCGCAGATGGAAACACCATATATTTT. Its protein is CASSFADGNTIYF.

This rearrangement joins TRBV11-1 to TRBJ2-2; D is unclear. Deletions cut 6 bases from V and 8 bases from J, with 16 bases between. CDR3 length equals 14 residues. Looked up from germline, CDR1 is SGHAT and CDR2 is FQDESV (reference sequence). Here the CDR3 reads CASRGGTTAGELFF. For the CDR3, the DNA is TGTGCCAGCAGAGGCGGAACCACAGCTGGGGAGCTGTTTTTT.

The V gene is TRBV11-2, the J gene TRBJ1-1; 10 nucleotides line up with TRBD1. This CDR3 has 15 residues. Losses at the gene ends were 6 bases for V and 5 bases for J; bases not matched to a gene: 9. Germline V gene data show CDR1 as SGHAT and CDR2 as FQNNGV. The CDR3 loop reads CASSWDRGFSTEAFF. The DNA for the CDR3 is TGTGCCAGCAGTTGGGACAGGGGTTTTAGTACTGAAGCTTTCTTT.

This clonotype was observed a few times. The gene calls are TRBV7-9 and TRBJ2-5, with 9 bases fitting TRBD2. CDR1 is SEHNR, CDR2 FQNEAQ, per germline (reference sequence). The CDR3 extends over 15 amino acids. V was clipped by 2 bases and J by 2 bases; unmatched bases: 3. CDR3 sequence: CASSLLLAGQETQYF. In nucleotides, the CDR3 is TGTGCCAGCAGCTTACTTCTAGCGGGGCAAGAGACCCAGTACTTC.

The table lists this clonotype with many counts. The CDR3 region is CASSLASQGEQYF. The DNA of the CDR3 is TGTGCCAGCAGCTTAGCGTCTCAGGGGGAGCAGTACTTC. The genes are TRBV7-6 and TRBJ2-7; tentatively, D is TRBD1 (6 bases). CDR3 length: 13 amino acids. The germline V gene encodes CDR1 SGHVS and CDR2 FNYEAQ. Trimming stripped 0 bases from V and 7 bases from J, with 10 bases between.

This clonotype turned up a few times. The V call is TRBV5-4, the J call TRBJ1-3; D is unresolved. Trimming shortened V by 0 bases and J by 0 bases, and 7 bases separated the two germline ends. Germline CDR1 and CDR2: SGHNT and YYREEE (reference sequence). The CDR3 is 15 amino acids. The CDR3 nucleotides read TGTGCCAGCAGCTTGGACCGTTACTCTGGAAACACCATATATTTT. This sequence encodes CASSLDRYSGNTIYF.

This sequence joins TRBV7-4 and TRBJ2-3, with TRBD2 matching 13 bases. CDR1 SGHVT and CDR2 SQSDAQ come from the germline V gene. V was pared by 5 bases and J by 2 bases, with 4 bases of the junction left unmatched. This CDR3 region has 16 residues. This chain's CDR3 is CASSETSGRFTDTQYF. DNA of the CDR3: TGTGCCAGCAGCGAGACTAGCGGGAGGTTCACAGATACGCAGTATTTT. Based on the CDR3 plus reference TRBV7-4 and TRBJ2-3, the full variable domain is GAGVSQSPRYKVAKRGRDVALRCDSISGHVTLYWYRQTLGQGSEVLTYSQSDAQRDKSGRPSGRFSAERPERSVSTLKIQRTEQGDSAVYLCASSETSGRFTDTQYFGPGTRLTVL.

This clonotype was seen a few times. The chain has TRBV7-9 and TRBJ2-3, with TRBD2 identical over 7 bases. The CDR3 runs to 17 residues. V dropped 3 bases and J dropped 2; count of bases not matched to a gene: 11. CDR1 is SEHNR and CDR2 is FQNEAQ in the germline V gene (reference sequence). The CDR3: CASSFFLRGGDTDTQYF. The CDR3 nucleotides are TGTGCCAGCAGCTTTTTCTTAAGGGGAGGGGACACAGATACGCAGTATTTT.

Many counts were recorded for this clonotype. The gene calls are TRBV12-3 or TRBV12-4 and TRBJ2-5; 7 bases match TRBD1. The CDR3 spans 13 residues. After removal of 4 bases from V and 5 bases from J, the junction contained 4 bases not matched to a gene. The CDR3, as DNA: TGTGCCAGCAGTTCGACAGGGACGGAGACCCAGTACTTC. Amino acids: CASSSTGTETQYF.

Only a few counts were recorded for this clonotype. The gene calls are TRBV11-2 and TRBJ2-5, with TRBD1 matching 8 bases. CDR3 length equals 14 residues. Germline CDR1 and CDR2: SGHAT and FQNNGV. V dropped 2 bases and J dropped 5; count of bases not matched to a gene: 4. The CDR3 DNA follows: TGTGCCAGCAGCTTACAGGGGGCGGCGGAGACCCAGTACTTC. This sequence encodes CASSLQGAAETQYF.

This clonotype was recorded once. Because the CDR3 is missing its conserved closing phenylalanine or tryptophan, this is likely a read error. The CDR3 DNA reads as TGTGCCAGCAGCTTATTGGGTCGGGATGGCTACACCTAC. Its translation is CASSLLGRDGYTY. The chain couples TRBV7-2 to TRBJ1-2; no definite D call. The CDR3 spans 13 residues. Germline CDR1 is SGHTA and CDR2 is FQGNSA. V was clipped by 2 bases and J by 6 bases, with 10 bases between them.

The rearrangement joins TRBV7-8 to TRBJ1-2; TRBD1 might be the D (5 bases). The CDR3 is made up of 12 amino acids. V was trimmed by 5 bases and J by 5 bases, leaving 9 bases between them. Per the germline V gene, CDR1 is SGHVS and CDR2 is FQNEAQ. Here the CDR3 reads CASSKDKYGYTF. CDR3 coding DNA: TGTGCCAGCAGCAAGGACAAATATGGCTACACCTTC.

The chain couples TRBV7-9 to TRBJ1-4; 7 bases map to TRBD1. This CDR3 comprises 16 residues. With V trimmed by 1 base and J by 7 bases, 9 bases remained unmatched. The germline V gene encodes CDR1 SEHNR and CDR2 FQNEAQ (reference sequence). The CDR3 DNA sequence: TGTGCCAGCAGCTTAGTCCGCGCAGGGGGGGTTGAAAAACTGTTTTTT. The encoded protein is CASSLVRAGGVEKLFF.

This chain joins TRBV7-6 and TRBJ1-2, with D possibly being TRBD1 (5 bases). CDR3 length: 13 amino acids. Per the germline V gene, CDR1 is SGHVS and CDR2 is FNYEAQ. The ends were cut back, 3 bases at V and 6 bases at J, with 11 bases in the middle. The CDR3 nucleotides are TGTGCCAGCAGCTTGATACTAGGGGATGGCTACACCTTC. It specifies CASSLILGDGYTF.

This clonotype was counted at least ten times. This chain uses TRBV7-6 with TRBJ2-1; D is undetermined. The CDR3 sequence is 13 residues long. The ends were cut back, 1 base at V and 3 bases at J, with 4 bases in the middle. Germline CDR1 SGHVS, CDR2 FNYEAQ. The CDR3 nucleotides are TGTGCCAGCAGCTTAGTAGTCTACAATGAGCAGTTCTTC. Translation gives CASSLVVYNEQFF.